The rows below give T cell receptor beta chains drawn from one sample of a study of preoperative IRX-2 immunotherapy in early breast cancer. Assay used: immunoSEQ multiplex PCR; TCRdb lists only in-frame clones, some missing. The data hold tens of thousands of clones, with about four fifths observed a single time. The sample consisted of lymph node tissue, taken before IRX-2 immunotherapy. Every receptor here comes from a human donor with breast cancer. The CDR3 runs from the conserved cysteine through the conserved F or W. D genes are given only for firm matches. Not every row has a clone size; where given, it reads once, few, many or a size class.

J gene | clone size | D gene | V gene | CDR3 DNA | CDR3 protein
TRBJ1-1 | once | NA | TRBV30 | TGTGCCTGGTCCTCTCAGAACACTGAAGCTTTCTTT | CAWSSQNTEAFF
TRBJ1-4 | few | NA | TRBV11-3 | TGTGCCAGCAGCCAAGCCAGTCGGACGGCAACTAATGAAAAACTGTTTTTT | CASSQASRTATNEKLFF
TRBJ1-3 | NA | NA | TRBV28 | TGTGCCAGCAGTCTACAGGTTCTCCAGGAGGGAAACACCATATATTTT | CASSLQVLQEGNTIYF
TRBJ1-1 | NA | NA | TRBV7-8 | TGTGCCAGCAGCCCGGGGGGGGATCGGGAAGCTTTCTTT | CASSPGGDREAFF
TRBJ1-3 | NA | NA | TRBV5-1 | TGCGCCAGCAGCTCCCAACCCCCGACAGCTAATTATGGAAACACTATATATTTT | CASSSQPPTANYGNTIYF
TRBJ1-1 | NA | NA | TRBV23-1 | TGCGCCAGCAGCTCAGAGCCAGGGCAGGGTTACACTGAAGCTTTCTTT | CASSSEPGQGYTEAFF
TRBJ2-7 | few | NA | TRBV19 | TGTGCCACCTCCAGTAGTTTTATTTACGAGCAGTACTTC | CATSSSFIYEQYF
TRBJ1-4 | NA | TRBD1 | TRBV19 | TGTGCCTCCCGGGACAGGGGAAATGAAAAACTGTTTTTT | CASRDRGNEKLFF
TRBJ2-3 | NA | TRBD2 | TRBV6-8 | TGTGCCATCAGTACCCTAGCGGGGGCGGGAGATACGCAGTATTTT | CAISTLAGAGDTQYF
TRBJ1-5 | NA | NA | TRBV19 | TGTGCCAGTAGTCGGCGACAGTGGGATTACGAGAGCAATCAGCCCCAGCATTTT | CASSRRQWDYESNQPQHF
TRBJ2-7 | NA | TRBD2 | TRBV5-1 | TGCGCCAGCAGCTTGGAAGCGACTAGCGGGGACTTTAGGGACGAGCAGTACTTC | CASSLEATSGDFRDEQYF
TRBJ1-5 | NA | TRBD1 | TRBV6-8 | TGTGCCAGCAGTTTCCGGACAGGCGGCAATCAGCCCCAGCATTTT | CASSFRTGGNQPQHF
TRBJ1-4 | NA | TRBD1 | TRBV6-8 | TGTGCCATCGGGACAGCTATTAATGAAAAACTGTTTTTT | CAIGTAINEKLFF
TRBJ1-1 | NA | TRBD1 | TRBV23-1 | TGCGCCAGCAGCCAGGCACAGGGGCGGAACACTGAAGCTTTCTTT | CASSQAQGRNTEAFF
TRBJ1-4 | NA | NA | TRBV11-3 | TGTGCCAGCAGCTTAAGTATAGCAACTAATGAAAAACTGTTTTTT | CASSLSIATNEKLFF
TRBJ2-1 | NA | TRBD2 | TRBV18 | TGTGCCAGCTCACGTCCCGGGACTACCTTATACAATGAGCAGTTCTTC | CASSRPGTTLYNEQFF
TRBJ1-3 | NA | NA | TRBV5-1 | TGCGCCAGCAGTTCCCAGCCCTCTGGAAACACCATATATTTT | CASSSQPSGNTIYF
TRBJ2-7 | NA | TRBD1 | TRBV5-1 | TGCGCCAGCAGCTTGGCAGGGGGACCCTCCTACGAGCAGTACTTC | CASSLAGGPSYEQYF
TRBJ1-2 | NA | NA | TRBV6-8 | TGTGCCAGCCGACCGGCGGCAGGGATGCGGGGCTACACCTTC | CASRPAAGMRGYTF
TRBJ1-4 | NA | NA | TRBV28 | TGTGCCAGCAGTCCTCCGGCGACTGATGAAAAACTGTTTTTT | CASSPPATDEKLFF
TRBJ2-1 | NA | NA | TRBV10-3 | TGTGCCATCAGTGAGTCCGGGACATCTATCAATGAGCAGTTCTTC | CAISESGTSINEQFF
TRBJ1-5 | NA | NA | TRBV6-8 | TGTGCCAGCAGTTACCGGCAGGGAAGCAATCAGCCCCAGCATTTT | CASSYRQGSNQPQHF
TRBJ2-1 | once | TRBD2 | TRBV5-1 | TGCGCCAGCAGCAACGGGGGGGCAACCTACAATGAGCAGTTCTTC | CASSNGGATYNEQFF
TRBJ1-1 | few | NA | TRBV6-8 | TGTGCCAGTCGGTGGACAACGAACACTGAAGCTTTCTTT | CASRWTTNTEAFF